These 12 T cell receptor beta chains originate from one sample sequenced in a study of radiation and T cells in renal cell carcinoma. Clones were read by immunoSEQ multiplex PCR, and TCRdb kept only the in-frame ones, dropping some. Here the sample spans about 58,000 clones, roughly 72% being singletons. As to time point: blood 2 weeks post-SBRT. As for treatment: 15 Gy SBRT to primary tumor, nephrectomy 4 weeks later. This material consisted of blood, taken from a patient whose treatment included radiotherapy and nephrectomy. The receptors come from a man between 60 and 75 years old with renal cell carcinoma.

This chain links TRBV4-3 with TRBJ2-5; 9 bases map to TRBD1. V shed 4 bases and J 4 bases; nucleotides not matched to a gene: 7. This CDR3 contains 15 residues. CDR1 and CDR2 (germline): LGHNA, YSLEER. The CDR3 DNA follows: TGCGCCAGCAGCCCGATGGGGGGACAGGGAGAGACCCAGTACTTC. It specifies CASSPMGGQGETQYF.

The rearrangement joins TRBV6-6 to TRBJ2-7; 9 bases agree with TRBD1. The V and J ends lost 2 bases and 3 bases, in that order; junction bases with no gene match: 2. The CDR3 runs 14 residues. Germline loops: CDR1 MNHNY, CDR2 SVGAGI (reference sequence). DNA for the CDR3: TGTGCCAGCAGTTACGGGACAGGGAACTACGAGCAGTACTTC. Translating it yields CASSYGTGNYEQYF.

A single count supports this clone. V gene TRBV7-2 combines with J gene TRBJ2-3; 13 positions match TRBD2. Losses at the gene ends were 3 bases for V and 2 bases for J; bases not matched to a gene: 5. The CDR3 is 17 amino acids. Germline V gives CDR1 SGHTA, CDR2 FQGNSA. The CDR3, as DNA: TGTGCCAGCAGCTTCGGACTAGCGGGAGTCACCACAGATACGCAGTATTTT. Translation: CASSFGLAGVTTDTQYF.

This clone was seen a few times. The same CDR3 is also encoded by other DNA sequences in this sample. The chain recombines TRBV29-1 with TRBJ1-2; D perhaps matches TRBD1 (6 bases). The V and J ends lost 0 bases and 8 bases respectively, with 10 bases between them. Per the germline V gene, CDR1 is SQVTM and CDR2 is ANQGSEA. The CDR3 has 12 amino acids. CDR3 DNA: TGCAGCGTTGAAGAGGGGGCCGGGGGCTACACCTTC. Protein product: CSVEEGAGGYTF.

The chain combines TRBV7-9 with TRBJ2-7; D not resolved. Trimming stripped 1 base from V and 3 bases from J, with 10 bases between. Germline CDR1 SEHNR, CDR2 FQNEAQ (reference sequence). The CDR3 runs to 14 residues. The CDR3 sequence: CASSLVQKDYEQYF. The CDR3 DNA is TGTGCCAGCAGCTTAGTTCAGAAGGACTACGAGCAGTACTTC.

In its sample, this clone was seen once. The genes are TRBV7-2 and TRBJ1-5; D gene unclear. Germline V gives CDR1 SGHTA, CDR2 FQGNSA. V was cut by 1 base and J by 4 bases, with 2 bases left in between. The CDR3 runs to 12 residues. The chain's CDR3 is CASSLVNQPQHF. In DNA form, the CDR3 reads TGTGCCAGCAGCTTAGTAAATCAGCCCCAGCATTTT. Supplemented by reference TRBV7-2 and TRBJ1-5, the full variable domain reads GAGVSQSPSNKVTEKGKDVELRCDPISGHTALYWYRQSLGQGLEFLIYFQGNSAPDKSGLPSDRFSAERTGGSVSTLTIQRTQQEDSAVYLCASSLVNQPQHFGDGTRLSIL.

CDR3 protein: CASKDGTYEQYF. As DNA, the CDR3 is TGTGCCAGTAAGGACGGCACCTACGAGCAGTACTTC. V gene TRBV19 combines with J gene TRBJ2-7; no definite D call. Germline CDR1 and CDR2: LNHDA and SQIVND (reference sequence). Trimming cost V 7 bases and J 2 bases, with 9 bases left between them. CDR3 length equals 12 residues.

This sequence joins TRBV19 and TRBJ1-3; tentative D call: TRBD1 (5 bases). The CDR3 is 19 amino acids. CDR1 LNHDA and CDR2 SQIVND come from the germline V gene (reference sequence). Trimming cost V 3 bases and J 0 bases, with 21 bases left between them. CDR3 sequence: CASSIRGGTFSSSGNTIYF. CDR3 bases: TGTGCCAGTAGTATTCGCGGGGGGACCTTCTCCTCCTCTGGAAACACCATATATTTT.

The rearrangement uses TRBV19 and TRBJ1-4; a possible D gene is TRBD1 (5 bases). Germline V gene lookup returns CDR1 LNHDA and CDR2 SQIVND (reference sequence). The V gene lost 8 bases and the J gene lost 4 bases, with 11 bases spanning the gap. CDR3 length: 13 residues. CDR3: CASSRGNNEKLFF. CDR3 DNA: TGTGCCAGTTCGAGGGGTAATAATGAAAAACTGTTTTTT. Full variable domain (outside the CDR3, taken from reference TRBV19 and TRBJ1-4): DGGITQSPKYLFRKEGQNVTLSCEQNLNHDAMYWYRQDPGQGLRLIYYSQIVNDFQKGDIAEGYSVSREKKESFPLTVTSAQKNPTAFYLCASSRGNNEKLFFGSGTQLSVL.

This clone has only one observation. The rearrangement joins TRBV30 to TRBJ1-3; D unresolved. The CDR3 is 13 residues long. Deletions cut 5 bases from V and 4 bases from J, with 12 bases between. Germline V gene sequence: CDR1 GTSNPN, CDR2 SVGIG (reference sequence). The CDR3 region is CAWSPGGGNTIYF. CDR3 bases: TGTGCCTGGTCTCCCGGCGGAGGAAACACCATATATTTT.

The rearrangement joins TRBV29-1 to TRBJ1-5; D may be TRBD1 (5 bases). Germline loops: CDR1 SQVTM, CDR2 ANQGSEA. The CDR3 runs to 13 residues. Trimming shortened V by 4 bases and J by 2 bases, and 9 bases separated the two germline ends. As DNA, the CDR3 is TGCAGCGTTGTTTGGGACGGCAATCAGCCCCAGCATTTT. It codes for CSVVWDGNQPQHF.

The CDR3 spells CASSERDRGTDTQYF. In DNA form, the CDR3 reads TGTGCCAGCAGTGAAAGGGACAGGGGAACAGATACGCAGTATTTT. This sequence joins TRBV6-4 and TRBJ2-3; 10 bases map to TRBD1. From germline, CDR1 is MRHNA and CDR2 SNTAGT. V lost 3 bases, J lost 3 bases, and 3 bases stayed unmatched. This CDR3 spans 15 amino acids.